This T cell receptor beta chain appears in the sequencing data of a study of metastatic and nonmetastatic thyroid tumors (dated by TCRdb to 2020 to 2022). In terms of the full investigation: The researchers compared repertoires between peripheral blood samples and tumor or nodule tissue samples from patients with malignant or benign thyroid disease.

No treatment had been received by any patient before thyroid surgery. Using T-cell receptor beta sequencing, the study looked back at clinical samples from patients collected from the early 2010s to the late 2010s. Library method: PCR. The reads were generated on an Illumina HiSeq 4000. High-throughput sequencing was used to profile the TCR beta-chain CDR3 region of each patient. In the authors' own workflow: The researchers built a classifier to tell apart papillary thyroid cancer patients with distant metastasis, based on CDR3 differences among clinicopathological groups. To measure repertoire diversity the researchers used the Shannon index, while the Morisita-Horn index served to gauge how similar the tumor and blood repertoires were. Starting from the raw public reads, TCRdb applied fastp trimming at Q25, assembled clones with MiXCR and retained in-frame beta chains. The V and J calls and clone size come from TCRdb's table, not from the authors' own analysis. The sample table lists 40,000 or so clones, less than 20% of them with a count of one. Clones ranked in the top ten supply roughly 9.8% of the sample.

This clone has ten or more counts. What antigen it recognizes has not been identified. No base qualities exist here, and no much larger clone lies one base off it. Broader findings and caveats from the paper: In both blood and tumor samples, TCR beta diversity was reported to be significantly higher in malignant tumors than in benign nodules.

This TCR came from a female donor with papillary thyroid cancer or a benign thyroid nodule (not recorded which). Some clones in this sample may be carry-over from other donors' samples. Material: tumor tissue.

DNA sequence: TGTGCCAGCAGTGACTACAGGGGGTCCCAGAACACTGAAGCTTTCTTT. Its translation reads: CASSDYRGSQNTEAFF. The rearranged segments are TRBV6-1 and TRBJ1-1; 8 central nucleotides agree with TRBD1. The germline V gene encodes CDR1 MNHNS and CDR2 SASEGT. Unmatched junction bases come to 7, with V trimmed by 3 bases and J by 1 base. Inclusive of the bounding cysteine and phenylalanine, the CDR3 is 16 residues long. Only the CDR3 portion is preserved as DNA: 48 bases, with reading frame beginning at the first base.